The 13 T cell receptor beta chains presented below share a single source sample, sequenced in a study of T cells in Graves' hyperthyroidism and ophthalmopathy. Amplified TCR beta CDR3 regions derived from RNA transcripts. With the HTBI primer set, the TCR CDR3 went through a first round of RT-PCR. Each CDR3 protein is one row after TCRdb ran MiXCR on the multiplex PCR reads. The table records hundreds of thousands of distinct CDR3 sequences, roughly 46% of them present only once. The sample comprised peripheral blood or thyroid tissue (not recorded which). These receptor sequences come from a woman younger than 35 with Graves' hyperthyroidism.

This clonotype was observed many times. The J gene is TRBJ1-2, the V gene TRBV7-9, with a weak D call TRBD1 (5 bases). CDR3 length equals 14 residues. Germline CDR1 is SEHNR and CDR2 is FQNEAQ (reference sequence). Trimming left V 4 bases short and J 0 bases short, with 9 bases between. CDR3: CASSSRGANYGYTF. Written as DNA, the CDR3 is TGTGCCAGCAGCTCCCGGGGCGCTAACTATGGCTACACCTTC.

V usage is TRBV6-5 and J usage is TRBJ1-4, with D possibly TRBD1 on 5 matching bases. Trimming removed 4 bases from V and 4 bases from J, with 10 bases in between. This CDR3 is 14 amino acids long. Germline lookup yields CDR1 MNHEY and CDR2 SVGAGI. The DNA of the CDR3 is TGTGCCAGCAGTTTGACAGCTATTAATGAAAAACTGTTTTTT. Its translation is CASSLTAINEKLFF.

The gene calls are TRBV4-2 and TRBJ1-1, with 10 bases matching TRBD1. This CDR3 spans 13 amino acids. Germline V lookup: CDR1 LGHNA, CDR2 YNFKEQ. Trimming at V came to 3 bases and at J to 7 bases, leaving 2 bases not matched to a gene. DNA of the CDR3: TGTGCCAGCAGCCAGGGACAGGGGATTGAAGCTTTCTTT. This translates into CASSQGQGIEAFF.

The CDR3 protein is CSQGTAPGNTIYF. The CDR3 region has the DNA TGCAGCCAAGGGACAGCTCCTGGAAACACCATATATTTT. The chain couples TRBV29-1 to TRBJ1-3; 7 nucleotides match TRBD1. This CDR3 is 13 amino acids long. Germline-derived CDR1 and CDR2 are SQVTM and ANQGSEA. Trimming took 8 bases from V and 2 from J; bases not matched to a gene: 6. The full variable domain, its missing parts supplied by reference TRBV29-1 and TRBJ1-3, is SAVISQKPSRDICQRGTSLTIQCQVDSQVTMMFWYRQQPGQSLTLIATANQGSEATYESGFVIDKFPISRPNLTFSTLTVSNMSPEDSSIYLCSQGTAPGNTIYFGEGSWLTVV.

In this sample, this clonotype turned up many times. The V gene is TRBV7-9, the J gene TRBJ2-6; TRBD1 is a possible D gene (6 bases). This CDR3 is built from 14 residues. V shed 11 bases and J shed 4 bases, with 15 bases lying between them. Germline V gives CDR1 SEHNR, CDR2 FQNEAQ (reference sequence). The CDR3 here is CASARGPGANVLTF. The CDR3 nucleotides read TGTGCCTCCGCCAGGGGCCCAGGGGCCAACGTCCTGACTTTC.

Many counts were recorded for this clonotype. This chain connects TRBV2 to TRBJ2-5; TRBD1 agrees at 7 bases. CDR3 size: 13 residues. From germline, CDR1 is SNHLY and CDR2 FYNNEI. V trimming: 6 bases; J trimming: 1 base; junction bases outside the gene matches: 2. The CDR3 coding sequence is TGTGCCAGCAGCTGGGACAGCCAAGAGACCCAGTACTTC. Translated, it gives CASSWDSQETQYF.

For this clonotype: At one end the junction does not follow the germline gene, possibly because of a read error. The rearrangement joins TRBV7-6 to TRBJ2-7; 8 nucleotides agree with TRBD2. Germline V CDR1 and CDR2: SGHVS, FNYEAQ. The CDR3 loop spans 13 amino acids. CDR3 in DNA: TGCGCCAGCAGCCACCGCGGGGGGTTCGAGCAGTACTTC. Protein sequence: CASSHRGGFEQYF. The full variable domain, with the rest looked up from reference TRBV7-6 and TRBJ2-7, is GAGVSQSPRYKVTKRGQDVALRCDPISGHVSLYWYRQALGQGPEFLTYFNYEAQQDKSGLPNDRFSAERPEGSISTLTIQRTEQRDSAMYRCASSHRGGFEQYFGPGTRLTVT.

This clonotype was seen more than once but under ten times. This sequence joins TRBV9 and TRBJ2-7; weak D call: TRBD1 (5 bases). Germline assignment: CDR1 SGDLS and CDR2 YYNGEE. The CDR3 consists of 15 residues. V lost 0 bases, J lost 2 bases, and 12 bases lay in between. Written as DNA, the CDR3 is TGTGCCAGCAGCGTAGCGAGTGGCAGGGCCTACGAGCAGTACTTC. Its translation is CASSVASGRAYEQYF.

This chain links TRBV29-1 with TRBJ2-6, with 9 bases that match TRBD1. Trimming took 7 bases from V and 4 from J; bases not matched to a gene: 5. In germline, CDR1 is SQVTM, CDR2 ANQGSEA. CDR3 length: 14 amino acids. The CDR3 coding sequence is TGCAGCGCTAGACAGGGGGGAGGGGCCAACGTCCTGACTTTC. Protein: CSARQGGGANVLTF.

This clonotype was recorded only once. This chain joins TRBV6-1 and TRBJ1-2; the match to TRBD1 covers 10 bases. The ends lost 8 bases at V and 7 bases at J; junction bases unmatched: 10. From germline, CDR1 is MNHNS and CDR2 SASEGT. The CDR3 extends over 14 amino acids. This CDR3 reads CASSPGQGTGGYTF. Here the CDR3 DNA reads TGTGCCAGCTCACCGGGACAGGGGACGGGTGGCTACACCTTC.

The chain has TRBV25-1 and TRBJ2-3; D tentatively fits TRBD1 or TRBD2 (5 bases each). The germline gives CDR1 MGHDK, CDR2 SYGVNS. V was shortened by 6 bases and J by 4 bases, with 14 bases between the two germline ends. The length of the CDR3 is 14 residues. CDR3 sequence reads: CASRDLSGPDTQYF. Written as DNA, the CDR3 is TGTGCCAGCAGGGACCTTTCGGGGCCAGATACGCAGTATTTT.

The CDR3 sequence is CSAHPGQGFDYEQYF. The DNA of the CDR3 is TGCAGTGCCCACCCGGGACAGGGGTTCGACTACGAGCAGTACTTC. This chain joins TRBV20-1 and TRBJ2-7; 10 positions match TRBD1. The CDR3 length is 15 residues. The V gene end was trimmed by 6 bases and the J gene end by 3 bases; junction bases not matched to a gene: 11. The germline V gene has CDR1 DFQATT and CDR2 SNEGSKA (reference sequence).

On this clonotype: No conserved phenylalanine or tryptophan is present at the end of the CDR3, so a read error is the likely explanation. V gene TRBV25-1 combines with J gene TRBJ1-2, with TRBD1 matching 8 bases. This CDR3 comprises 15 residues. Germline V gene lookup returns CDR1 MGHDK and CDR2 SYGVNS. V shed 5 bases and J 4 bases; nucleotides not matched to a gene: 9. CDR3 loop: CASSFAGGVGYGYTL. The CDR3 nucleotides read TGTGCCAGCAGTTTTGCAGGGGGCGTGGGCTATGGCTACACCCTC.